This TCR beta chain is from a study of long-term antiretroviral therapy in people with HIV. Findings and caveats of the study: Controls had broader CDR3 length ranges than HIV repertoires did. ART preceded a rise in diversity that nonetheless stayed lower than in transplant donor controls.

The immunoSEQ assay was v3.0, run at survey level. The table came from immunoSEQ multiplex PCR; TCRdb's copy has only in-frame clones and leaves some out. The sample includes 25,000 or so clones, roughly 78% of them seen just once. This CDR3 is built from 14 residues. Germline loops: CDR1 SEHNR, CDR2 FQNEAQ (reference sequence). V was pared by 5 bases and J by 7 bases, with 15 bases between. On this clone: Its antigen remains unknown. The same CDR3 arises from other DNA sequences in this sample as well.

The source was unsorted PBMCs, collected 1.5 years before starting antiretroviral therapy. The chain joins TRBV7-9 to TRBJ1-5; D not certain. This receptor was taken from a man between 18 and 35 years old with HIV. The CDR3 protein is CASSPQNAGQPQHF. The CDR3 DNA reads as TGTGCCAGCAGCCCTCAGAATGCAGGCCAGCCCCAGCATTTT.